This T cell receptor (beta chain) was retrieved from a study of OX40 agonist ivuxolimab in advanced cancers. The table came from immunoSEQ multiplex PCR; TCRdb's copy has only in-frame clones and leaves some out. The sample includes about 79,000 clones, 80% to 95% of them seen just once. The V gene's germline CDR1 is ENHRY and CDR2 SYGVKD. This CDR3 has 13 residues. The ends were cut back, 4 bases at V and 2 bases at J, with 5 bases in the middle. Specimen: CD4+ or CD8+ T cells sorted from blood, collected in a trial of the OX40 agonist ivuxolimab. This TCR derives from an adult with an advanced solid tumor such as melanoma, head and neck, liver or kidney cancer. This chain uses TRBV10-3 with TRBJ2-2; no definite D call. DNA for the CDR3: TGTGCCATCAGTGTTTCAAACACCGGGGAGCTGTTTTTT. It yields the protein CAISVSNTGELFF.